Listed here are 5 T cell receptor beta chains from one sample, sequenced in a study of cytomegalovirus exposure and HLA in healthy donors. The study ran its PCR with 60 Vbeta and 13 Jbeta primers. Using immunoSEQ multiplex PCR, the repertoire was profiled, and TCRdb retains in-frame clones only, with some absent. The sample has some 80,000 clones; the top ten hold roughly an eighth. Sample: PBMCs. These receptor sequences come from a middle-aged man in good health and CMV-seropositive.

The chain couples TRBV5-1 to TRBJ2-3; TRBD2 matches 8 bases. The V gene end was trimmed by 0 bases and the J gene end by 1 base; junction bases not matched to a gene: 1. The length of the CDR3 is 15 residues. The germline gives CDR1 SGHRS, CDR2 YFSETQ. The CDR3 spells CASSLETSGTDTQYF. CDR3 DNA: TGCGCCAGCAGCTTGGAGACTAGCGGCACAGATACGCAGTATTTT.

V usage is TRBV10-3 and J usage is TRBJ2-7, with D perhaps TRBD2 (5 bases). V lost 4 bases and J lost 3, with 10 bases in between. The CDR3 sequence is 13 residues long. Per the germline V gene, CDR1 is ENHRY and CDR2 is SYGVKD. CDR3: CAISADSLYEQYF. As DNA, the CDR3 is TGTGCCATCAGTGCGGACTCTCTCTACGAGCAGTACTTC.

The genes are TRBV30 and TRBJ1-1; 7 bases match TRBD1. CDR1 and CDR2 (germline): GTSNPN, SVGIG (reference sequence). This CDR3 contains 13 residues. Trimming at V came to 1 base and at J to 5 bases, leaving 4 bases not matched to a gene. The CDR3 DNA sequence: TGTGCCTGGAGTGGACAGGGTTATACTGAAGCTTTCTTT. Protein: CAWSGQGYTEAFF.

This chain joins TRBV5-4 and TRBJ2-1, with TRBD2 matching over 8 bases. V gave up 4 bases and J gave up 9 bases; unmatched junction bases: 9. Germline assignment: CDR1 SGHNT and CDR2 YYREEE (reference sequence). This CDR3 is built from 14 residues. CDR3 region: CASSRKAGVVEQFF. The CDR3 region has the DNA TGTGCCAGCAGCCGAAAAGCGGGGGTAGTTGAGCAGTTCTTC.

The chain carries TRBV7-9 and TRBJ2-3, with a possible D match to TRBD2 (6 bases). The CDR3 extends over 13 amino acids. CDR1 is SEHNR, CDR2 FQNEAQ, per germline (reference sequence). The V end lost 10 bases, the J end lost 5 bases, and 16 bases lay between the germline ends. CDR3 sequence: CANGGNGGDTQYF. The CDR3 region has the DNA TGTGCCAACGGGGGAAACGGTGGAGATACGCAGTATTTT.